This T cell receptor (beta chain) was documented in a study of radiotherapy plus CTLA-4 blockade in lung cancer. Across the whole study: There were objective responses in 18% of patients, and 31% had disease control. General observations from the study: Among blood TCR repertoires after radiotherapy plus ipilimumab, tumor-derived clones expanded. Early blood T cell clone dynamics, with interferon-beta, were reported to best predict response.

Worth noting for this clone: Its antigen remains unknown.

Profiled with immunoSEQ multiplex PCR; TCRdb holds only in-frame clones, not every one. The sample carries about 97,000 clones, under 85% recorded once. The CDR3 is 11 amino acids. The ends lost 10 bases at V and 3 bases at J; junction bases unmatched: 2. Germline V gene lookup returns CDR1 MNHNY and CDR2 SVGAGI (reference sequence). The source was peripheral blood, collected from a patient treated with radiotherapy plus ipilimumab. The chain employs TRBV6-6 and TRBJ2-7, with 8 bases fitting TRBD2. The TCR comes from a human donor with non-small cell lung cancer who had a partial response to radiotherapy plus ipilimumab. Some clones in this sample may be carry-over from other donors' samples. The CDR3 protein is CATGLDYEQYF. Here the CDR3 DNA reads TGTGCCACGGGACTAGACTACGAGCAGTACTTC.